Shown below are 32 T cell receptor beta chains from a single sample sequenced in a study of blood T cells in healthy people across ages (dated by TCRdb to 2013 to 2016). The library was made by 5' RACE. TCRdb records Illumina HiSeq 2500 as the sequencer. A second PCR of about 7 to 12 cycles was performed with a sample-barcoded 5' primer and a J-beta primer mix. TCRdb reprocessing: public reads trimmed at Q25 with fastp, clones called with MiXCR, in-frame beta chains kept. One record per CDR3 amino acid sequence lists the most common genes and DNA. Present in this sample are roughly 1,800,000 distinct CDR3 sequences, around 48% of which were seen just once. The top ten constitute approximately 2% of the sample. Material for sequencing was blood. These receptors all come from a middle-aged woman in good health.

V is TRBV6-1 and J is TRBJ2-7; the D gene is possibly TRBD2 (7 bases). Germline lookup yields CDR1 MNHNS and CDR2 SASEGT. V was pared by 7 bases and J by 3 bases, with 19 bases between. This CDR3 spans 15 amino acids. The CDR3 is CASTLRGGQIYEQYF. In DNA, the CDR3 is TGTGCCAGCACCCTGAGGGGGGGGCAAATCTACGAGCAGTACTTC.

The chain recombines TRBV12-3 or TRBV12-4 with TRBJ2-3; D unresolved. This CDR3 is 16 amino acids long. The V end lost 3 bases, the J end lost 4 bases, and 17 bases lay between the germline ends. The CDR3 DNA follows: TGTGCCAGCAGTTTGGCGATGAGAGCGCGCGCAGATACGCAGTATTTT. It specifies CASSLAMRARADTQYF.

The CDR3 bases are TGTGCCAGCACGCGGGGGGCGTGGGATGGCTACACCTTC. It is translated as CASTRGAWDGYTF. This chain uses TRBV6-2 or TRBV6-3 with TRBJ1-2; weak D call: TRBD1 (6 bases). The germline gives CDR1 MNHEY, CDR2 SVGEGT. The V gene lost 7 bases and the J gene lost 6 bases, with 15 bases spanning the gap. CDR3 size: 13 residues.

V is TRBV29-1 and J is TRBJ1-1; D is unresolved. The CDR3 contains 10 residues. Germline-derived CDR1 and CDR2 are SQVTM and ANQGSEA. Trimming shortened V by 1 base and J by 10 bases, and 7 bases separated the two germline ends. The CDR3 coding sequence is TGCAGCGTTGAAGGTCCGGGAGCTTTCTTT. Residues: CSVEGPGAFF.

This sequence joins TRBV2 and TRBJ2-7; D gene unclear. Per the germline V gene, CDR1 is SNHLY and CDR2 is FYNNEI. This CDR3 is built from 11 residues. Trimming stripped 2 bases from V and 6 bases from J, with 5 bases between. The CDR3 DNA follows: TGTGCCAGCAGTGAATACTCCGAGCAGTACTTC. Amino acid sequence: CASSEYSEQYF.

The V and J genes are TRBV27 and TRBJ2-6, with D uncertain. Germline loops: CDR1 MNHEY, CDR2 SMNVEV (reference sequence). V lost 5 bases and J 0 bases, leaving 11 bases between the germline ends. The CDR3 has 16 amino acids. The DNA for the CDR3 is TGTGCCAGCAGTCCTAATTCTCCCTCTGGGGCCAACGTCCTGACTTTC. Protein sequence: CASSPNSPSGANVLTF.

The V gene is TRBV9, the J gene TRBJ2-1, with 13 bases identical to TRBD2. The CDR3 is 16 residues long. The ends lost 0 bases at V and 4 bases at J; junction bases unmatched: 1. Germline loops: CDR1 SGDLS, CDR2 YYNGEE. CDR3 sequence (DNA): TGTGCCAGCAGCGTAGCACTAGCGGGGGGGTACAATGAGCAGTTCTTC. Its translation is CASSVALAGGYNEQFF.

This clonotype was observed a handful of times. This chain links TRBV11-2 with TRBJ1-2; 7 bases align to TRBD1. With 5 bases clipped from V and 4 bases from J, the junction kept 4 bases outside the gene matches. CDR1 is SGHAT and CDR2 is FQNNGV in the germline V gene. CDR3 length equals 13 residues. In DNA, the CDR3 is TGTGCCAGCAGCGGGACAGAGGTCTATGGCTACACCTTC. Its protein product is CASSGTEVYGYTF.

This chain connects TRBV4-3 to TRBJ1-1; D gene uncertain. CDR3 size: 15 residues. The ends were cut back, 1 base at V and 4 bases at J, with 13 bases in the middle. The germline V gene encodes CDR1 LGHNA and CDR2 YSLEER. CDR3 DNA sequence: TGCGCCAGCAGCCAAGGCTGGCTCTTGGGCACTGAAGCTTTCTTT. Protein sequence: CASSQGWLLGTEAFF.

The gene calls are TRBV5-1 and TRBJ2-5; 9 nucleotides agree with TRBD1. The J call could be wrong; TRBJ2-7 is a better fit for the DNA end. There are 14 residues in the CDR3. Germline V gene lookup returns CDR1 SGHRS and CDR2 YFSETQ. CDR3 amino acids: CASSVGQGNGEQYF. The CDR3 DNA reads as TGCGCCAGCAGCGTCGGACAGGGGAACGGCGAGCAGTACTTC.

CDR3 region: CSALRTGGRQPQHF. The DNA for the CDR3 is TGCAGTGCTCTACGGACAGGGGGGCGCCAGCCCCAGCATTTT. The V and J genes are TRBV20-1 and TRBJ1-5; TRBD1 matches at 10 bases. Germline assignment: CDR1 DFQATT and CDR2 SNEGSKA (reference sequence). Trimming removed 5 bases from V and 7 bases from J; junction bases left unmatched: 8. The CDR3 contains 14 residues.

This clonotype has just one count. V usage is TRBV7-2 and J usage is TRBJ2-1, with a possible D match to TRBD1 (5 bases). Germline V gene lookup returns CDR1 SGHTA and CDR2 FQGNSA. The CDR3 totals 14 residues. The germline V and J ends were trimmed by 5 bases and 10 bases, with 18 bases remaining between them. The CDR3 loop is CASSPWGLILEQFF. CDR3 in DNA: TGTGCCAGCAGCCCTTGGGGCTTAATCTTGGAGCAGTTCTTC.

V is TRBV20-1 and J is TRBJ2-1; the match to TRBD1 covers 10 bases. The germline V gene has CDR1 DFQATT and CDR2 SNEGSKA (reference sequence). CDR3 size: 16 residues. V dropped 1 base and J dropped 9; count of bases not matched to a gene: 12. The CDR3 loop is CSARALPGQGSGEQFF. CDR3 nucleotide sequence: TGCAGTGCTAGAGCCCTCCCGGGACAGGGGTCAGGTGAGCAGTTCTTC.

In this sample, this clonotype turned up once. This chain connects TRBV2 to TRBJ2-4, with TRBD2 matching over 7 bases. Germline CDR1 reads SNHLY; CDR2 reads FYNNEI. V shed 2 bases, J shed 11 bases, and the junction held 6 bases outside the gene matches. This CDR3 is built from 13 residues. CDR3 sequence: CASSELAEIVQYF. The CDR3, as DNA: TGTGCCAGCAGTGAACTAGCGGAAATTGTTCAGTACTTC.

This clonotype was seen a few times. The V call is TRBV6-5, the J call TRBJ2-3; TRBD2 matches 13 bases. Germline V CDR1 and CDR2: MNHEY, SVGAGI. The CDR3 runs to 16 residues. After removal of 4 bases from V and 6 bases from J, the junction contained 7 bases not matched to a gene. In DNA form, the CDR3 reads TGTGCCAGCAGTTCCATAGGACTAGCGGGGGCTGATACGCAGTATTTT. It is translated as CASSSIGLAGADTQYF.

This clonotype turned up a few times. CDR3 in amino acids: CASSPGGLAGAVDTQYF. CDR3 coding DNA: TGTGCCAGCAGTCCCGGGGGACTAGCGGGGGCGGTAGATACGCAGTATTTT. V gene TRBV28 combines with J gene TRBJ2-3, with 14 bases matching TRBD2. V lost 5 bases and J lost 5; bases outside the gene matches: 9. Germline loops: CDR1 MDHEN, CDR2 SYDVKM. The CDR3 runs to 17 residues.

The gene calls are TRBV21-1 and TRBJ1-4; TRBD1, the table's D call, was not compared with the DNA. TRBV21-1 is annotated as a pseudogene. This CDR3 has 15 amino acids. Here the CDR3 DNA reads TGTGCCAGCAGCAAAGTGGACAGGAGGGATGAAAAACTGTTTTTT. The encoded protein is CASSKVDRRDEKLFF.

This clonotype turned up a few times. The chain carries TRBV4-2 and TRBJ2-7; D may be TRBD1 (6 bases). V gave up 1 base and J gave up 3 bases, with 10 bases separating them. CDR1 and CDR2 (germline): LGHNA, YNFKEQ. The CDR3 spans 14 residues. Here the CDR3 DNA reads TGTGCCAGCAGCCAAGGGACAGATCTCTACGAGCAGTACTTC. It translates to CASSQGTDLYEQYF.

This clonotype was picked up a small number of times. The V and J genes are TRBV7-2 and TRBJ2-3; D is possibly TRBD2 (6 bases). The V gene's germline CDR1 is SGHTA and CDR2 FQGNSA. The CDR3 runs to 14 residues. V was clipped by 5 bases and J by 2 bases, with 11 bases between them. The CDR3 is CASSPGVITDTQYF. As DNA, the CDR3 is TGTGCCAGCAGCCCGGGGGTGATCACAGATACGCAGTATTTT.

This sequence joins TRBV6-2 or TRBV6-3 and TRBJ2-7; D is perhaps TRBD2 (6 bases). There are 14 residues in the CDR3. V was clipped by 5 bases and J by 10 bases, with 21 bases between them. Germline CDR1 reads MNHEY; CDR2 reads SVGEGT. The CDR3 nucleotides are TGTGCCAGCAGTCGGGGACTCCGCGCAGTGATCCAGTACTTC. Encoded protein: CASSRGLRAVIQYF.

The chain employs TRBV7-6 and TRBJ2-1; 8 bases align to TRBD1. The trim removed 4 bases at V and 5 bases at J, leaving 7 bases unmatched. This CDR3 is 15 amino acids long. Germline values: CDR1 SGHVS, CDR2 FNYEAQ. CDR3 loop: CASSYRDRLDNEQFF. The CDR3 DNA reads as TGTGCCAGCAGCTACAGGGACAGGTTGGACAATGAGCAGTTCTTC. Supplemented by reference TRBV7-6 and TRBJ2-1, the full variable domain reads GAGVSQSPRYKVTKRGQDVALRCDPISGHVSLYWYRQALGQGPEFLTYFNYEAQQDKSGLPNDRFSAERPEGSISTLTIQRTEQRDSAMYRCASSYRDRLDNEQFFGPGTRLTVL.

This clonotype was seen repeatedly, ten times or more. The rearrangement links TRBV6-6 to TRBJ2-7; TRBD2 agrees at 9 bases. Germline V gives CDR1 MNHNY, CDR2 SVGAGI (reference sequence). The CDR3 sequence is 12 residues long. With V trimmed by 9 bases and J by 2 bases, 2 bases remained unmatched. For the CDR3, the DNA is TGTGCCAGTAGCGGGGGAGCCTACGAGCAGTACTTC. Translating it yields CASSGGAYEQYF.

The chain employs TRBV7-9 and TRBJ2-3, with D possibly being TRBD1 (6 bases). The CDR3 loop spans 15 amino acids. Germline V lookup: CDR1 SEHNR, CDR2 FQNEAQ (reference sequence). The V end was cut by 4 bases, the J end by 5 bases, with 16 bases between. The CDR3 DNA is TGTGCCAGCAGCTCGTCTGGGGGCTCGGGAGATACGCAGTATTTT. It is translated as CASSSSGGSGDTQYF.

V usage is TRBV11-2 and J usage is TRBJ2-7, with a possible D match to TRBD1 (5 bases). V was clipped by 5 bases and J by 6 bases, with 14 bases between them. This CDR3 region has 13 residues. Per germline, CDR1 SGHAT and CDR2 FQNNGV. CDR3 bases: TGTGCCAGCAGCCCCCCGACAGAACTCGAGCAGTACTTC. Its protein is CASSPPTELEQYF.

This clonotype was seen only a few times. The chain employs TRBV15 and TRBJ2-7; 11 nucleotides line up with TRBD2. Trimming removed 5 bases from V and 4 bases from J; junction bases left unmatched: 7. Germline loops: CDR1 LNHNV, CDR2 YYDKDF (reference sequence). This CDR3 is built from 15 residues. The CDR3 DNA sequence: TGTGCCACCAGCCCCCGGACTAGCGGGCCTTACGAGCAGTACTTC. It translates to CATSPRTSGPYEQYF.

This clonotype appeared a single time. This chain's CDR3 is CSVRSPGPRYEQYF. In DNA form, the CDR3 reads TGCAGCGTCCGTTCACCGGGACCGAGATACGAGCAGTACTTC. This sequence joins TRBV29-1 and TRBJ2-7; D is perhaps TRBD1 or TRBD2 (5 bases each). Looked up from germline, CDR1 is SQVTM and CDR2 is ANQGSEA. V was pared by 6 bases and J by 4 bases, with 19 bases between. The CDR3 sequence is 14 residues long.

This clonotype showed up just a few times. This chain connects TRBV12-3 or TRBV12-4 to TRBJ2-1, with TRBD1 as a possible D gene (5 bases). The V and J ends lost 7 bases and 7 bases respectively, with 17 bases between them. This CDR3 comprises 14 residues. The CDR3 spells CASIPDILQNEQFF. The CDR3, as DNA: TGTGCCAGCATCCCGGACATCCTCCAAAATGAGCAGTTCTTC.

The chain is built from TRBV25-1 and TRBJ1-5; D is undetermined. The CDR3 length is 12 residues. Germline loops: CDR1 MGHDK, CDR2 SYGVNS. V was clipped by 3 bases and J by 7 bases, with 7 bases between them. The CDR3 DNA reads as TGTGCCAGCAGTGATAAGCGCCAGCCCCAGCATTTT. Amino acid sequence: CASSDKRQPQHF.

CDR3 sequence: CASSQDWSLADSNQPQHF. CDR3 bases: TGTGCCAGCAGCCAAGATTGGTCTCTCGCGGATAGCAATCAGCCCCAGCATTTT. The chain joins TRBV4-2 to TRBJ1-5, with D uncertain. The CDR3 consists of 18 residues. Trimming left V 0 bases short and J 0 bases short, with 15 bases between. The germline V gene has CDR1 LGHNA and CDR2 YNFKEQ.

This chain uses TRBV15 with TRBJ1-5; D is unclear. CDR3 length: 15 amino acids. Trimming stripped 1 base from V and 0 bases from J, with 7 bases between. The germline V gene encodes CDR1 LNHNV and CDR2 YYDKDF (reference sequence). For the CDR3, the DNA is TGTGCCACCAGCAGAGGGGTTTATAGCAATCAGCCCCAGCATTTT. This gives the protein CATSRGVYSNQPQHF.

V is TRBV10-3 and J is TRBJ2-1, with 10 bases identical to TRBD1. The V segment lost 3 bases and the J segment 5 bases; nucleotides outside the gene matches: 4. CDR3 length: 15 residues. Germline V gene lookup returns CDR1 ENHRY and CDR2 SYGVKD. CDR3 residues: CAISDSGQGHNEQFF. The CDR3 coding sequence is TGTGCCATCAGTGATTCGGGACAGGGGCACAATGAGCAGTTCTTC.

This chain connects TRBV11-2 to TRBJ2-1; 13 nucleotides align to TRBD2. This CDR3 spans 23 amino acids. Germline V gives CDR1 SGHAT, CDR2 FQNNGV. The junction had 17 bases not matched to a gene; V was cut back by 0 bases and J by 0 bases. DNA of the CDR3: TGTGCCAGCAGCTTAGATCCCGGACTAGCGGGGGTGGTGCTCCCCAGCTCCTACAATGAGCAGTTCTTC. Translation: CASSLDPGLAGVVLPSSYNEQFF. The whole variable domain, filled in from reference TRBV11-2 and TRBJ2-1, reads EAGVAQSPRYKIIEKRQSVAFWCNPISGHATLYWYQQILGQGPKLLIQFQNNGVVDDSQLPKDRFSAERLKGVDSTLKIQPAKLEDSAVYLCASSLDPGLAGVVLPSSYNEQFFGPGTRLTVL.